The 26 T cell receptor beta chains reported below all come from one sample, sequenced in a study of shared clonotypes between healthy human individuals. The repertoire was sequenced with immunoSEQ multiplex PCR; TCRdb's copy has only in-frame clones and lacks some. The top ten clones hold more than 0.35% of a sample with 2 million to 2.5 million clones, around 90% of them seen once. Sequencing was carried out using naive CD4+ T cells from PBMCs. Described subset: CD45RA+ positively selected. The receptors stem from a man aged 18 to 35 in good health. Some clones in this sample may be carry-over from other donors' samples.

The chain couples TRBV11-1 to TRBJ2-7; D is unclear. In germline, CDR1 is SGHAT, CDR2 FQDESV (reference sequence). V was shortened by 2 bases and J by 4 bases, with 6 bases between the two germline ends. There are 12 residues in the CDR3. CDR3 amino acids: CASSLNLYEQYF. The CDR3 DNA reads as TGTGCCAGCAGCTTAAATCTTTACGAGCAGTACTTC.

V and J are TRBV19 and TRBJ2-3; 10 bases align to TRBD2. Germline V gene sequence: CDR1 LNHDA, CDR2 SQIVND (reference sequence). V lost 7 bases, J lost 1 base, and 8 bases stayed unmatched. This CDR3 region has 16 residues. CDR3 bases: TGTGCCAGTAACCTAGCGGGAGAACTGGGCACAGATACGCAGTATTTT. It is translated as CASNLAGELGTDTQYF.

The chain joins TRBV7-8 to TRBJ1-5; D is perhaps TRBD1 (6 bases). V dropped 5 bases and J dropped 0 bases, with 17 bases sitting between them. The CDR3 loop spans 17 amino acids. From germline, CDR1 is SGHVS and CDR2 FQNEAQ. The CDR3 region has the DNA TGTGCCAGCAGCCCGACTCAGTACAGGGATAGCAATCAGCCCCAGCATTTT. It codes for CASSPTQYRDSNQPQHF.

This rearrangement joins TRBV27 to TRBJ1-4, with TRBD1 identical over 7 bases. Losses at the gene ends were 1 base for V and 5 bases for J; bases not matched to a gene: 4. The CDR3 is 15 residues long. Germline V gene lookup returns CDR1 MNHEY and CDR2 SMNVEV (reference sequence). CDR3 DNA sequence: TGTGCCAGCAGTTTATGGACAGGAGGAAATGAAAAACTGTTTTTT. It specifies CASSLWTGGNEKLFF.

V gene TRBV19 combines with J gene TRBJ1-5; the D is unclear. Germline V gives CDR1 LNHDA, CDR2 SQIVND (reference sequence). This CDR3 is 18 amino acids long. Trimming cost V 3 bases and J 0 bases, with 18 bases left between them. As DNA, the CDR3 is TGTGCCAGTAGTATTAAGGCACATCCGGAATCTAGCAATCAGCCCCAGCATTTT. This translates into CASSIKAHPESSNQPQHF.

The rearrangement uses TRBV5-1 and TRBJ2-7; tentatively, D is TRBD1 (6 bases). Per the germline V gene, CDR1 is SGHRS and CDR2 is YFSETQ. V dropped 0 bases and J dropped 4 bases, with 8 bases sitting between them. This CDR3 is built from 13 residues. This chain's CDR3 is CASSLDREYEQYF. The CDR3 DNA follows: TGCGCCAGCAGCTTGGACAGGGAGTACGAGCAGTACTTC.

This clone was recorded a few times. CDR3 loop: CASSMQGASAEAFF. CDR3 DNA sequence: TGTGCCAGTAGTATGCAGGGTGCTTCAGCTGAAGCTTTCTTT. The chain employs TRBV19 and TRBJ1-1; D is perhaps TRBD1 (5 bases). Trimming removed 3 bases from V and 6 bases from J, with 14 bases in between. This CDR3 has 14 amino acids. Germline CDR1 reads LNHDA; CDR2 reads SQIVND (reference sequence).

V is TRBV18 and J is TRBJ2-7; 9 bases are a match to TRBD1. The CDR3 extends over 15 amino acids. V trimming: 3 bases; J trimming: 2 bases; junction bases outside the gene matches: 5. Germline V gene sequence: CDR1 KGHSH, CDR2 LQKENI. CDR3: CASSPGGQGTYEQYF. CDR3 coding DNA: TGTGCCAGCTCACCGGGGGGACAGGGAACCTACGAGCAGTACTTC.

As to this clone: This sample also contains other DNA sequences that code for the same CDR3. The CDR3 coding sequence is TGTGCCAGCAGTTTACCAGGGAACTATGGCTACACCTTC. Amino acids: CASSLPGNYGYTF. The J gene is TRBJ1-2, the V gene TRBV28; possibly TRBD1 for D (5 bases). Trimming stripped 2 bases from V and 2 bases from J, with 6 bases between. CDR3 length equals 13 residues. Per germline, CDR1 MDHEN and CDR2 SYDVKM.

The gene calls are TRBV28 and TRBJ1-2; 8 bases map to TRBD1. V trimming: 3 bases; J trimming: 8 bases; junction bases outside the gene matches: 8. CDR3 length: 14 residues. Germline loops: CDR1 MDHEN, CDR2 SYDVKM. CDR3 region: CASSFRADRDGYTF. CDR3 nucleotides: TGTGCCAGCAGTTTCCGAGCGGACAGGGACGGCTACACCTTC.

This chain uses TRBV18 with TRBJ2-2; no clear D. CDR3 length: 13 amino acids. Looked up from germline, CDR1 is KGHSH and CDR2 is LQKENI. Trimming took off 6 bases at V and 2 bases at J, with 7 bases between the two ends. The CDR3 loop reads CASSGTNTGELFF. The CDR3 nucleotides are TGTGCCAGCTCGGGCACAAACACCGGGGAGCTGTTTTTT.

The chain combines TRBV6-1 with TRBJ2-7, with 11 bases lining up with TRBD1. V gave up 8 bases and J gave up 6 bases; unmatched junction bases: 6. CDR1 and CDR2 from the germline V gene are MNHNS and SASEGT. This CDR3 is 13 amino acids long. The CDR3 loop reads CASEGQGGFEQYF. CDR3 DNA: TGTGCCAGCGAGGGACAGGGGGGCTTCGAGCAGTACTTC.

The CDR3 DNA reads TGTGCCAGCAGTTACCGGGACAGGGGCTACGCAGATACGCAGTATTTT. Its protein product is CASSYRDRGYADTQYF. This rearrangement joins TRBV27 to TRBJ2-3; 10 bases line up with TRBD1. This CDR3 has 16 amino acids. Losses at the gene ends were 4 bases for V and 4 bases for J; bases not matched to a gene: 8. Per germline, CDR1 MNHEY and CDR2 SMNVEV (reference sequence).

The V gene is TRBV4-1, the J gene TRBJ2-3; TRBD2 agrees at 16 bases. V was clipped by 4 bases and J by 3 bases; unmatched bases: 7. CDR1 and CDR2 (germline): MGHRA, YSYEKL. The CDR3 contains 18 residues. The CDR3 loop reads CASSRSGLAGGMTDTQYF. CDR3 nucleotide sequence: TGCGCCAGCAGCCGGTCGGGACTAGCGGGAGGGATGACAGATACGCAGTATTTT.

The chain uses TRBV19 and TRBJ2-1; D uncertain. CDR3 length equals 12 residues. V lost 3 bases, J lost 9 bases, and 9 bases lay in between. The V gene's germline CDR1 is LNHDA and CDR2 SQIVND (reference sequence). This chain's CDR3 is CASSILASEQFF. CDR3 coding DNA: TGTGCCAGTAGTATCTTAGCAAGTGAGCAGTTCTTC.

V usage is TRBV27 and J usage is TRBJ2-2; 8 bases line up with TRBD1. J was trimmed by 6 bases and V by 5 bases; bases with no gene match: 11. Germline CDR1 reads MNHEY; CDR2 reads SMNVEV (reference sequence). The CDR3 extends over 16 amino acids. DNA of the CDR3: TGTGCCAGCAGTGCGATCGGACAGGGACGGGCCGGGGAGCTGTTTTTT. Translating it yields CASSAIGQGRAGELFF.

The V call is TRBV9, the J call TRBJ2-1; TRBD2 is a possible D gene (6 bases). The V gene lost 3 bases and the J gene lost 0 bases, with 10 bases spanning the gap. The CDR3 contains 15 residues. Germline CDR1 is SGDLS and CDR2 is YYNGEE. CDR3 nucleotides: TGTGCCAGCAGCGACACCGGGAGCTCCTACAATGAGCAGTTCTTC. Encoded protein: CASSDTGSSYNEQFF.

The chain has TRBV4-2 and TRBJ2-7; D perhaps matches TRBD2 (7 bases). CDR1 LGHNA and CDR2 YNFKEQ come from the germline V gene. V was cut by 4 bases and J by 6 bases, with 19 bases left in between. CDR3 length: 15 residues. The CDR3 bases are TGTGCCAGCAGCCCTAGCGGATCGGACAGTCGCGAGCAGTACTTC. Amino acids: CASSPSGSDSREQYF.

This chain uses TRBV19 with TRBJ1-1; 9 bases line up with TRBD1. The CDR3 has 13 residues. Germline-derived CDR1 and CDR2 are LNHDA and SQIVND (reference sequence). V lost 8 bases to trimming and J lost 1 base; unmatched junction nucleotides: 2. CDR3 coding DNA: TGTGCCAGTTTGGACAGGGGGAACACTGAAGCTTTCTTT. Translating gives CASLDRGNTEAFF.

V is TRBV2 and J is TRBJ2-2; no clear D. V gave up 3 bases and J gave up 8 bases, with 16 bases separating them. The germline gives CDR1 SNHLY, CDR2 FYNNEI. The CDR3 contains 15 residues. CDR3 in DNA: TGTGCCAGCAGTGAGGCTAGTGTATCTCTTGGGGAGCTGTTTTTT. Translating gives CASSEASVSLGELFF. Complete variable domain (other parts from reference TRBV2 and TRBJ2-2): EPEVTQTPSHQVTQMGQEVILRCVPISNHLYFYWYRQILGQKVEFLVSFYNNEISEKSEIFDDQFSVERPDGSNFTLKIRSTKLEDSAMYFCASSEASVSLGELFFGEGSRLTVL.

The chain links TRBV5-4 to TRBJ2-5; the match to TRBD2 covers 7 bases. Germline V gene sequence: CDR1 SGHNT, CDR2 YYREEE (reference sequence). There are 16 residues in the CDR3. The junction had 9 bases not matched to a gene; V was cut back by 3 bases and J by 1 base. CDR3 region: CASSWEGRESQETQYF. The CDR3 nucleotides are TGTGCCAGCAGCTGGGAGGGGCGGGAGAGCCAAGAGACCCAGTACTTC.

The chain couples TRBV27 to TRBJ2-1, with D tentatively TRBD2 (7 bases). CDR3 length equals 17 residues. The germline V and J ends were trimmed by 2 bases and 0 bases, with 14 bases remaining between them. Germline V gives CDR1 MNHEY, CDR2 SMNVEV (reference sequence). The CDR3 DNA is TGTGCCAGCAGTTTACGAAGCGGGACATACTCCTACAATGAGCAGTTCTTC. It codes for CASSLRSGTYSYNEQFF.

This sequence joins TRBV7-9 and TRBJ1-6, with 8 bases matching TRBD1. There are 15 residues in the CDR3. The V gene end was trimmed by 2 bases and the J gene end by 8 bases; junction bases not matched to a gene: 5. Germline CDR1 SEHNR, CDR2 FQNEAQ (reference sequence). CDR3: CASSLRQGHDSPLHF. Written as DNA, the CDR3 is TGTGCCAGCAGCTTAAGACAGGGGCACGATTCACCCCTCCACTTT.

V is TRBV9 and J is TRBJ2-1, with D maybe TRBD2 (5 bases). The germline V and J ends were trimmed by 0 bases and 2 bases, with 18 bases remaining between them. This CDR3 comprises 18 residues. CDR1 and CDR2 from the germline V gene are SGDLS and YYNGEE. CDR3 in amino acids: CASSVEDLSGTTYNEQFF. As DNA, the CDR3 is TGTGCCAGCAGCGTAGAGGATCTCAGCGGAACCACCTACAATGAGCAGTTCTTC.

CDR3 in amino acids: CASSESRGGKTDTQYF. The CDR3 region has the DNA TGTGCCAGCAGTGAATCCCGAGGTGGGAAAACAGATACGCAGTATTTT. V usage is TRBV25-1 and J usage is TRBJ2-3; D is ambiguous. Germline CDR1 reads MGHDK; CDR2 reads SYGVNS. CDR3 length equals 16 residues. Trimming cost V 1 base and J 3 bases, with 14 bases left between them.

The chain recombines TRBV10-2 with TRBJ2-7, with D maybe TRBD2 (6 bases). V gave up 3 bases and J gave up 0 bases, with 9 bases separating them. The CDR3 loop spans 14 amino acids. The germline V gene encodes CDR1 WSHSY and CDR2 SAAADI. The CDR3 DNA reads as TGCGCCAGCAGTGATCCCGGGAGCTCCTACGAGCAGTACTTC. It encodes CASSDPGSSYEQYF.